This TCR beta chain is drawn from a study of shared clonotypes between healthy human individuals. The study, taken as a whole, reports: Several donors shared around 5.1% of their naive CD4 clonotypes. Non-shared clonotypes had lower generation probabilities than those shared by all four donors.

An even split of each subset's genomic DNA across several immunoSEQ plates was performed. An approximately 210 ng quantity of DNA, tens of thousands of T cell genomes, went into the sorted-subset replicate PCRs. Libraries were prepared by immunoSEQ multiplex PCR; TCRdb keeps only in-frame clonotypes and omits some of them. Of about a million clones listed, 70% to 80% are singletons. V lost 7 bases and J lost 2, with 11 bases in between. The length of the CDR3 is 12 residues. CDR1 is SQVTM and CDR2 is ANQGSEA in the germline V gene. In the case of this clone: Its specificity is not known.

The sequence derives from a man aged 18-30 years in good health. Some clones in this sample may be carry-over from other donors' samples. The V gene is TRBV29-1, the J gene TRBJ2-5; D possibly corresponds to TRBD2 (5 bases). The sample was memory CD4+ T cells from PBMCs. Specified subset: CD45RA-negative fraction. CDR3 sequence: CSERLTQETQYF. The DNA of the CDR3 is TGCAGCGAACGACTAACACAAGAGACCCAGTACTTC.